The 26 T cell receptor beta chains in this list originate from one sample, sequenced in a study of T-cell memory formation after mild COVID-19. TCRdb re-derived calls from the 5' RACE reads in MiXCR, one entry per CDR3 protein. Of approximately 340,000 distinct CDR3 sequences listed, over 10% are singletons. The sequenced sample was PBMCs or a T cell subset sorted from them (not recorded which). These receptors were obtained from a man aged 18 to 29 who had mild COVID-19 (a few samples of this study predate the infection). Cell type and time point are not known.

The rearrangement joins TRBV27 to TRBJ2-3; possibly TRBD1 or TRBD2 for D (6 bases each). The V end was cut by 8 bases, the J end by 1 base, with 19 bases between. Germline CDR1 is MNHEY and CDR2 is SMNVEV (reference sequence). The CDR3 is 16 amino acids. The CDR3 nucleotides are TGTGCCAGCTCGCAGGGGACTCGGCCTCGCACAGATACGCAGTATTTT. Translation: CASSQGTRPRTDTQYF.

This clonotype was counted at least ten times. The chain uses TRBV29-1 and TRBJ1-3; a possible D gene is TRBD1 (6 bases). The CDR3 has 14 residues. Trimming took 4 bases from V and 7 from J, leaving 17 bases between them. Germline assignment: CDR1 SQVTM and CDR2 ANQGSEA. Written as DNA, the CDR3 is TGCAGCGTTGTCCAGGGGTCGTGGGGGAACACCATATATTTT. Translated: CSVVQGSWGNTIYF.

V usage is TRBV7-2 and J usage is TRBJ1-6; no reliable D call. This CDR3 is 19 amino acids long. V lost 5 bases, J lost 2 bases, and 22 bases lay in between. Germline CDR1 and CDR2: SGHTA and FQGNSA. In DNA form, the CDR3 reads TGTGCCAGCAGCCTATCGGTCCACGGTGGGAGGGCCTATAATTCACCCCTCCACTTT. Protein sequence: CASSLSVHGGRAYNSPLHF.

This clonotype was seen repeatedly, ten times or more. The chain is built from TRBV4-3 and TRBJ2-1, with D unclear. Germline lookup yields CDR1 LGHNA and CDR2 YSLEER. This CDR3 has 14 amino acids. Trimming pared 0 bases from V and 7 bases from J, leaving 10 bases between. CDR3 DNA sequence: TGCGCCAGCAGCCAAGATATAAGGGTAAATGAGCAGTTCTTC. Protein: CASSQDIRVNEQFF.

This clonotype was detected only a few times. This chain joins TRBV18 and TRBJ2-5; no definite D call. Trimming shortened V by 6 bases and J by 3 bases, and 14 bases separated the two germline ends. CDR1 is KGHSH and CDR2 is LQKENI in the germline V gene. This CDR3 comprises 14 residues. CDR3 sequence (DNA): TGTGCCAGCTCGACGACAAATCCTGAAGAGACCCAGTACTTC. Translation: CASSTTNPEETQYF. Together with reference TRBV18 and TRBJ2-5, the CDR3 gives the full variable domain: NAGVMQNPRHLVRRRGQEARLRCSPMKGHSHVYWYRQLPEEGLKFMVYLQKENIIDESGMPKERFSAEFPKEGPSILRIQQVVRGDSAAYFCASSTTNPEETQYFGPGTRLLVL.

The chain links TRBV7-2 to TRBJ2-3, with TRBD2 matching 9 bases. Germline CDR1 and CDR2: SGHTA and FQGNSA. With V trimmed by 8 bases and J by 2 bases, 2 bases remained unmatched. This CDR3 spans 13 amino acids. This CDR3 is CASGGGDTDTQYF. CDR3 nucleotides: TGTGCCAGCGGCGGGGGGGACACAGATACGCAGTATTTT.

Comments on this clonotype: A read error may be the cause here, since a much bigger clone is one base away. The chain links TRBV5-6 to TRBJ2-7, with D unresolved. V was shortened by 5 bases and J by 5 bases, with 14 bases between the two germline ends. CDR3 length: 13 residues. CDR1 is SGHDT and CDR2 is YYEEEE in the germline V gene. CDR3 bases: TGTGCCAGCAGATCCGGTCGCATTCACGAGCAGTACGTC. Translation: CASRSGRIHEQYV.

The gene calls are TRBV18 and TRBJ2-7, with D perhaps given as TRBD1 or TRBD2 (5 bases each). Germline-derived CDR1 and CDR2 are KGHSH and LQKENI. This CDR3 has 15 residues. V shed 3 bases and J shed 3 bases, with 15 bases lying between them. The chain's CDR3 is CASSPGDGIGYEQYV. The CDR3 bases are TGTGCCAGCTCACCGGGGGACGGCATCGGCTACGAGCAGTACGTC.

The rearrangement links TRBV3-1 to TRBJ2-5, with a tentative D call TRBD2 (6 bases). V was pared by 3 bases and J by 1 base, with 9 bases between. The CDR3 length is 14 residues. Looked up from germline, CDR1 is LGHDT and CDR2 is YNNKEL (reference sequence). CDR3 sequence reads: CASSHLGGQETQYF. The CDR3 bases are TGTGCCAGCAGCCATCTCGGGGGCCAAGAGACCCAGTACTTC.

In its sample, this clonotype was seen a few times. This chain uses TRBV12-3 or TRBV12-4 with TRBJ2-1; D ambiguous. The V end lost 4 bases, the J end lost 9 bases, and 13 bases lay between the germline ends. CDR3 length: 13 amino acids. The CDR3 sequence is CASSSRTDVEQFF. CDR3 nucleotide sequence: TGTGCCAGCAGTTCAAGGACGGACGTTGAGCAGTTCTTC.

The V gene is TRBV5-1, the J gene TRBJ2-2; D tentatively reads TRBD1 or TRBD2 (5 bases each). CDR3 size: 16 residues. Deletions cut 1 base from V and 3 bases from J, with 13 bases between. Germline V gives CDR1 SGHRS, CDR2 YFSETQ. CDR3 nucleotide sequence: TGCGCCAGCAGCTTGCAACCGGGACCAGACACCGGGGAGCTGTTTTTT. It is translated as CASSLQPGPDTGELFF.

The rearrangement joins TRBV5-4 to TRBJ2-7; tentative D call: TRBD1 (6 bases). Germline CDR1 SGHNT, CDR2 YYREEE (reference sequence). The CDR3 covers 13 residues. The germline V and J ends were trimmed by 4 bases and 4 bases, with 12 bases remaining between them. In DNA, the CDR3 is TGTGCCAGCAGCGCACCGGACAGTTACGAGCAGTACGTC. Amino acids: CASSAPDSYEQYV.

The chain recombines TRBV7-2 with TRBJ2-5; D remains ambiguous. The V gene's germline CDR1 is SGHTA and CDR2 FQGNSA. This CDR3 is 11 amino acids long. Trimming removed 7 bases from V and 3 bases from J, with 6 bases in between. CDR3 region: CASTIKETQYF. The CDR3 DNA follows: TGTGCCAGCACCATAAAAGAGACCCAGTACTTC.

The table lists this clonotype with a few counts. The chain is built from TRBV20-1 and TRBJ2-5; no definite D call. The CDR3 has 12 residues. The V end was cut by 5 bases, the J end by 5 bases, with 12 bases between. From germline, CDR1 is DFQATT and CDR2 SNEGSKA (reference sequence). Here the CDR3 reads CSAYRGMETQYF. The CDR3 DNA reads TGCAGTGCTTATCGTGGCATGGAGACCCAGTACTTC.

The V call is TRBV9, the J call TRBJ1-1; TRBD1 might be the D (5 bases). The CDR3 contains 17 residues. Trimming pared 3 bases from V and 4 bases from J, leaving 22 bases between. CDR1 is SGDLS, CDR2 YYNGEE, per germline. In nucleotides, the CDR3 is TGTGCCAGCAGCGCCTTTCAGGGCAGGGCGATGCTCACTGAAGCTTTCTTT. Its protein is CASSAFQGRAMLTEAFF. The entire variable domain, with the rest obtained from reference TRBV9 and TRBJ1-1, is as follows: DSGVTQTPKHLITATGQRVTLRCSPRSGDLSVYWYQQSLDQGLQFLIQYYNGEERAKGNILERFSAQQFPDLHSELNLSSLELGDSALYFCASSAFQGRAMLTEAFFGQGTRLTVV.

This clonotype was recorded many times. The chain uses TRBV10-3 and TRBJ1-2, with TRBD1 as a possible D gene (6 bases). In germline, CDR1 is ENHRY, CDR2 SYGVKD. V lost 10 bases to trimming and J lost 3 bases, with 9 bases between them. This CDR3 region has 11 residues. Here the CDR3 reads CATRTDYGYTF. The CDR3 bases are TGTGCCACCAGGACAGACTATGGCTACACCTTC.

This clonotype turned up a few times. The chain has TRBV20-1 and TRBJ2-7; unclear D gene. Germline CDR1 DFQATT, CDR2 SNEGSKA (reference sequence). The CDR3 spans 11 residues. Trimming removed 0 bases from V and 2 bases from J, with 2 bases in between. CDR3: CSAREAYEQYV. Here the CDR3 DNA reads TGCAGTGCTAGAGAGGCCTACGAGCAGTACGTC.

The rearrangement joins TRBV12-3 or TRBV12-4 to TRBJ1-1, with unresolved D. The CDR3 is 11 amino acids. Trimming shortened V by 5 bases and J by 7 bases, and 8 bases separated the two germline ends. The CDR3 reads CASSRSGEAFF. The CDR3 coding sequence is TGTGCCAGCAGTCGTAGCGGTGAAGCTTTCTTT.

In its sample, this clonotype was seen many times. V usage is TRBV7-2 and J usage is TRBJ2-2; D is uncertain. CDR1 is SGHTA and CDR2 is FQGNSA in the germline V gene. V was trimmed by 5 bases and J by 0 bases, leaving 7 bases between them. The CDR3 is 14 amino acids. CDR3 amino acids: CASSPVANTGELFF. CDR3 nucleotide sequence: TGTGCCAGCAGCCCAGTAGCGAACACCGGGGAGCTGTTTTTT.

At least ten counts were recorded for this clonotype. This chain connects TRBV25-1 to TRBJ2-7; D gene uncertain. This CDR3 region has 13 residues. Trimming cost V 0 bases and J 3 bases, with 6 bases left between them. Germline-derived CDR1 and CDR2 are MGHDK and SYGVNS. CDR3 in amino acids: CASSEYPGYEQYF. The CDR3 coding sequence is TGTGCCAGCAGTGAATACCCAGGCTACGAGCAGTACTTC.

V usage is TRBV6-5 and J usage is TRBJ2-5; a possible D gene is TRBD1 (6 bases). This CDR3 has 14 amino acids. The V gene's germline CDR1 is MNHEY and CDR2 SVGAGI. V was cut by 6 bases and J by 1 base, with 12 bases left in between. Here the CDR3 DNA reads TGTGCCAGCAGCGACAACAGGGTCCAAGAGACCCAGTACTTC. The encoded protein is CASSDNRVQETQYF.

This clonotype was counted a few times. J is TRBJ1-2 and V is TRBV7-2; D remains unclear. The CDR3 consists of 15 residues. Trimming stripped 1 base from V and 4 bases from J, with 13 bases between. Germline V gene sequence: CDR1 SGHTA, CDR2 FQGNSA. CDR3 in amino acids: CASSLELARTYGYTF. The CDR3 DNA is TGTGCCAGCAGCTTAGAACTGGCCAGGACCTATGGCTACACCTTC.

DNA of the CDR3: TGTGCCAGCAGCGACCACAGGGTCGGGGAGCAGTACTTC. Protein product: CASSDHRVGEQYF. The rearrangement joins TRBV9 to TRBJ2-7; a weak D match, TRBD1 (6 bases). V dropped 3 bases and J dropped 7 bases, with 14 bases sitting between them. Germline CDR1 SGDLS, CDR2 YYNGEE. This CDR3 region has 13 residues. Full variable domain (missing parts from reference TRBV9 and TRBJ2-7): DSGVTQTPKHLITATGQRVTLRCSPRSGDLSVYWYQQSLDQGLQFLIQYYNGEERAKGNILERFSAQQFPDLHSELNLSSLELGDSALYFCASSDHRVGEQYFGPGTRLTVT.

This sequence joins TRBV29-1 and TRBJ1-1, with TRBD1 matching 7 bases. The germline V gene has CDR1 SQVTM and CDR2 ANQGSEA. With V trimmed by 7 bases and J by 1 base, 6 bases remained unmatched. This CDR3 has 13 residues. The CDR3 region is CSGTDRTNTEAFF. CDR3 nucleotide sequence: TGCAGCGGGACGGACAGGACGAACACTGAAGCTTTCTTT.

This clonotype was recorded at least ten times. This sequence joins TRBV20-1 and TRBJ1-2, with D tentatively TRBD1 (5 bases). The ends were cut back, 8 bases at V and 6 bases at J, with 19 bases in the middle. The CDR3 is made up of 13 amino acids. The germline V gene encodes CDR1 DFQATT and CDR2 SNEGSKA (reference sequence). This CDR3 reads CSTPRRAGDGYTF. The CDR3 bases are TGCAGTACCCCCCGCAGGGCGGGGGATGGCTACACCTTC.

This clonotype was observed many times. V usage is TRBV4-3 and J usage is TRBJ2-6; TRBD2 matches at 9 bases. This CDR3 contains 18 residues. Germline loops: CDR1 LGHNA, CDR2 YSLEER. The J segment lost 1 base and the V segment lost 0 bases, leaving 4 bases of the junction unmatched. CDR3 region: CASSQEIAGASGANVLTF. The CDR3 DNA follows: TGCGCCAGCAGCCAAGAAATAGCGGGGGCGTCTGGGGCCAACGTCCTGACTTTC.